The 2 T cell receptor beta chains given below trace back to one sample, sequenced in a study of identical twins. TCRdb analysed the 5' RACE reads with MiXCR anew, one entry per CDR3 protein. The table shows about 900,000 distinct CDR3 sequences, with around 12% occurring only once. In addition, the sample was reused for a study of yellow fever vaccine responses in identical twins.

Sequencing used PBMCs. The receptors come from a woman between 18 and 29 years old in good health.

This chain links TRBV20-1 with TRBJ2-1; 10 nucleotides agree with TRBD2. The junction had 15 bases not matched to a gene; V was cut back by 0 bases and J by 10 bases. The CDR3 has 17 amino acids. In germline, CDR1 is DFQATT, CDR2 SNEGSKA (reference sequence). The CDR3 DNA follows: TGCAGTGCTAGAGATCTAAGCGGGGGGGGCAAATTCAGGGAGCAGTTCTTC. Translation: CSARDLSGGGKFREQFF.

This clonotype has only a few counts. The chain is built from TRBV29-1 and TRBJ1-2; 9 nucleotides agree with TRBD1. The length of the CDR3 is 16 residues. Germline values: CDR1 SQVTM, CDR2 ANQGSEA. After removal of 1 base from V and 5 bases from J, the junction contained 11 bases not matched to a gene. The CDR3 region has the DNA TGCAGCGTTGAAGTTTTTTCTGGGGACAGGGATTATGGCTACACCTTC. Translating it yields CSVEVFSGDRDYGYTF.